The 16 T cell receptor beta chains listed next were all sequenced from one sample in a study of Graves' ophthalmopathy and Graves' hyperthyroidism. The sequenced template was RNA, covering the TCR beta CDR3 region. The authors performed first-round RT-PCR with HTBI primers and then a second-round multiplex PCR. MiXCR was run by TCRdb on the multiplex PCR reads, yielding one entry per CDR3 protein. The table lists around 1,000,000 distinct CDR3 sequences, less than 45% of them singletons, with 8.5% to 14% in the top ten. Material for sequencing was peripheral blood or thyroid tissue (not recorded which). The origin of the receptors is an adult man with Graves' hyperthyroidism.

This clonotype was detected only a few times. This chain connects TRBV29-1 to TRBJ2-7; D may be TRBD1 (6 bases). V lost 3 bases to trimming and J lost 2 bases, with 20 bases between them. Germline V gene lookup returns CDR1 SQVTM and CDR2 ANQGSEA. The CDR3 consists of 16 residues. The CDR3 DNA reads TGCAGCGTTGACCGATCTGACATTACAGGGACCTACGAGCAGTACTTC. This codes for CSVDRSDITGTYEQYF.

The rearrangement uses TRBV6-5 and TRBJ1-6, with D possibly matching TRBD1 (6 bases). CDR3 length equals 16 residues. CDR1 is MNHEY, CDR2 SVGAGI, per germline. Deletions cut 5 bases from V and 5 bases from J, with 16 bases between. CDR3 loop: CASSTIPGHNNSPLHF. CDR3 coding DNA: TGTGCCAGCAGTACGATCCCGGGACACAATAATTCACCCCTCCACTTT.

This clonotype was counted at least ten times. The chain links TRBV4-1 to TRBJ1-2; 7 bases fit TRBD1. V trimming: 4 bases; J trimming: 8 bases; junction bases outside the gene matches: 10. The CDR3 is 14 residues long. CDR1 MGHRA and CDR2 YSYEKL come from the germline V gene. CDR3 coding DNA: TGCGCCAGCAGCCCCCGGGACAGCTCCGGAGGCTACACCTTC. This codes for CASSPRDSSGGYTF.

This clonotype was recorded a few times. The chain joins TRBV15 to TRBJ1-1; weak D call: TRBD1 (6 bases). Germline V gene data show CDR1 as LNHNV and CDR2 as YYDKDF (reference sequence). The V end lost 1 base, the J end lost 13 bases, and 10 bases lay between the germline ends. The CDR3 is 11 amino acids. As DNA, the CDR3 is TGTGCCACCAGCAGAGGGGGGGCAGGTTTCTTT. It yields the protein CATSRGGAGFF.

The CDR3 coding sequence is TGCAGTGCTATGGGCGGAACCGAATCGGTTCATGGCTACACCTTC. Its translation: CSAMGGTESVHGYTF. The V gene is TRBV20-1, the J gene TRBJ1-2; the D is unclear. Trimming pared 4 bases from V and 6 bases from J, leaving 21 bases between. From germline, CDR1 is DFQATT and CDR2 SNEGSKA (reference sequence). The CDR3 extends over 15 amino acids.

This clonotype was detected only once. A much larger clone lies one base from this, so it may be a read error. The rearrangement uses TRBV29-1 and TRBJ2-5; 14 bases align to TRBD2. The CDR3 has 16 residues. Germline V CDR1 and CDR2: SQVTM, ANQGSEA. Trimming at V came to 6 bases and at J to 6 bases, leaving 12 bases not matched to a gene. CDR3 sequence: CSVIGLAGGFQKTQYF. The CDR3, as DNA: TGCAGCGTAATCGGACTAGCGGGAGGTTTTCAGAAGACCCAGTACTTC.

This clonotype showed up just a few times. The rearrangement joins TRBV6-1 to TRBJ1-5; tentative D call: TRBD1 (5 bases). The CDR3 runs 15 residues. Germline CDR1 MNHNS, CDR2 SASEGT. Trimming pared 3 bases from V and 9 bases from J, leaving 18 bases between. The CDR3 protein is CASSERDSLRGPQHF. CDR3 in DNA: TGTGCCAGCAGTGAGAGAGACAGCCTACGAGGGCCCCAGCATTTT.

There are many counts of this clonotype. The chain uses TRBV20-1 and TRBJ1-2; D ambiguous. The V gene's germline CDR1 is DFQATT and CDR2 SNEGSKA (reference sequence). The CDR3 contains 11 residues. V was pared by 4 bases and J by 3 bases, with 6 bases between. CDR3 in DNA: TGCAGTGCTACTGAATACTATGGCTACACCTTC. This gives the protein CSATEYYGYTF.

This clonotype was seen many times. The chain couples TRBV19 to TRBJ1-1, with 10 bases identical to TRBD1. Germline assignment: CDR1 LNHDA and CDR2 SQIVND (reference sequence). The V gene end was trimmed by 3 bases and the J gene end by 4 bases; junction bases not matched to a gene: 8. The length of the CDR3 is 16 residues. This chain's CDR3 is CASSIKDRGMSTEAFF. The DNA of the CDR3 is TGTGCCAGTAGTATTAAGGACAGGGGGATGAGCACTGAAGCTTTCTTT.

Comments on this clonotype: A much larger clone differs by one base, so this may be a read error. The V gene is TRBV25-1, the J gene TRBJ2-6; D is possibly TRBD1 (5 bases). V was shortened by 6 bases and J by 2 bases, with 29 bases between the two germline ends. This CDR3 spans 21 amino acids. Germline V gene sequence: CDR1 MGHDK, CDR2 SYGVNS. As DNA, the CDR3 is TGTGCCAGCAGCTTAGATCCCACGTCTCGACAGTACCGGGCTGGGGCCAACGTCCTGACTTTC. It is translated as CASSLDPTSRQYRAGANVLTF.

Comment on this clonotype: This may stem from a read error, because a much larger clone lies one nucleotide away. The V and J genes are TRBV7-6 and TRBJ2-7; possibly TRBD1 for D (6 bases). V lost 5 bases, J lost 9 bases, and 14 bases lay in between. In germline, CDR1 is SGHVS, CDR2 FNYEAQ. The length of the CDR3 is 12 residues. CDR3 residues: CASSTGNDGQYF. As DNA, the CDR3 is TGTGCCAGCAGCACAGGGAACGACGGGCAGTACTTC. The full variable domain, completed using reference TRBV7-6 and TRBJ2-7, is GAGVSQSPRYKVTKRGQDVALRCDPISGHVSLYWYRQALGQGPEFLTYFNYEAQQDKSGLPNDRFSAERPEGSISTLTIQRTEQRDSAMYRCASSTGNDGQYFGPGTRLTVT.

The chain uses TRBV6-5 and TRBJ2-7; D may correspond to TRBD1 or TRBD2 (5 bases each). This CDR3 region has 14 residues. Germline CDR1 MNHEY, CDR2 SVGAGI. Deletions cut 0 bases from V and 6 bases from J, with 12 bases between. DNA for the CDR3: TGTGCCAGCAGTTACTCTGGGGACGCGTTCGAGCAGTACTTC. Amino acids: CASSYSGDAFEQYF.

The chain couples TRBV6-2 or TRBV6-3 to TRBJ1-1; D is perhaps TRBD1 (5 bases). Trimming stripped 2 bases from V and 0 bases from J, with 16 bases between. The length of the CDR3 is 17 residues. CDR1 and CDR2 from the germline V gene are MNHEY and SVGEGT. CDR3 residues: CASSYLSGGAMNTEAFF. The CDR3 DNA is TGTGCCAGCAGTTACCTTTCAGGTGGGGCCATGAACACTGAAGCTTTCTTT.

The chain links TRBV5-8 to TRBJ1-5, with a possible D match to TRBD1 (6 bases). The CDR3 is 15 amino acids. Trimming removed 1 base from V and 3 bases from J, with 11 bases in between. Germline values: CDR1 SGHTS, CDR2 YDEGEE. The DNA for the CDR3 is TGTGCCAGCAGCTTGTGGCAGGGGACCAATCAGCCCCAGCATTTT. The encoded protein is CASSLWQGTNQPQHF. Drawing the rest from reference TRBV5-8 and TRBJ1-5, the complete variable domain is EAGVTQSPTHLIKTRGQQATLRCSPISGHTSVYWYQQALGLGLQFLLWYDEGEERNRGNFPPRFSGRQFPNYSSELNVNALELEDSALYLCASSLWQGTNQPQHFGDGTRLSIL.

This clonotype has only one observation. The V and J genes are TRBV11-2 and TRBJ1-5; weak D call: TRBD1 (6 bases). Germline V lookup: CDR1 SGHAT, CDR2 FQNNGV. The CDR3 loop spans 16 amino acids. V gave up 2 bases and J gave up 6 bases, with 17 bases separating them. The CDR3 here is CASSLYGGLGSQPQHF. The CDR3 region has the DNA TGTGCCAGCAGCTTATATGGGGGGCTGGGCAGTCAGCCCCAGCATTTT.

This chain joins TRBV20-1 and TRBJ2-7, with 11 bases lining up with TRBD1. After removal of 3 bases from V and 6 bases from J, the junction contained 7 bases not matched to a gene. The CDR3 has 14 amino acids. The V gene's germline CDR1 is DFQATT and CDR2 SNEGSKA (reference sequence). This CDR3 reads CSASDFGTGGEQYF. The DNA for the CDR3 is TGCAGTGCTAGTGATTTCGGGACAGGGGGCGAGCAGTACTTC.